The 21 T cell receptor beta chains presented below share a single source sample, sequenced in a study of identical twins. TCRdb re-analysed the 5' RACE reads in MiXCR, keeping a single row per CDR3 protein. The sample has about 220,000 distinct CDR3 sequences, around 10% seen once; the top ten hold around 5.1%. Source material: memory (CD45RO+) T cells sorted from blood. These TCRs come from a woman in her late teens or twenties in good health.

The CDR3 sequence is CASSPLVGFNNEQFF. CDR3 DNA: TGTGCCAGCAGCCCCCTCGTGGGGTTCAACAATGAGCAGTTCTTC. The V call is TRBV11-2, the J call TRBJ2-1, with D uncertain. Germline CDR1 is SGHAT and CDR2 is FQNNGV. This CDR3 is built from 15 residues. V was clipped by 5 bases and J by 5 bases, with 16 bases between them. The full variable domain, completed using reference TRBV11-2 and TRBJ2-1, is EAGVAQSPRYKIIEKRQSVAFWCNPISGHATLYWYQQILGQGPKLLIQFQNNGVVDDSQLPKDRFSAERLKGVDSTLKIQPAKLEDSAVYLCASSPLVGFNNEQFFGPGTRLTVL.

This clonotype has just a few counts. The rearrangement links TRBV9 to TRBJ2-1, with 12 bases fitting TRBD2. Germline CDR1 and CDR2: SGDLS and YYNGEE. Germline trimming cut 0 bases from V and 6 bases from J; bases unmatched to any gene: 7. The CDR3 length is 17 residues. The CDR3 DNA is TGTGCCAGCAGCGTAGGGCCACTAGCGGGAGGTGGCAATGAGCAGTTCTTC. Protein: CASSVGPLAGGGNEQFF.

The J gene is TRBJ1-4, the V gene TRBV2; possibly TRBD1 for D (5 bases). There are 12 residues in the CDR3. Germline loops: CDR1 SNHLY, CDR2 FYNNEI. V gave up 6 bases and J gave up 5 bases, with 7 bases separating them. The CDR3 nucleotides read TGTGCCAGCAGCCGGGACAATGAAAAACTGTTTTTT. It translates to CASSRDNEKLFF.

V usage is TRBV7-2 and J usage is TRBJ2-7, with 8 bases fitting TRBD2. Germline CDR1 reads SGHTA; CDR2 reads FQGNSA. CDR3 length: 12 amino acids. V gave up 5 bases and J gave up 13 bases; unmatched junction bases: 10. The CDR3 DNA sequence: TGTGCCAGCAGCGGCCAAAGCGGGAGTCCCTACTTC. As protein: CASSGQSGSPYF. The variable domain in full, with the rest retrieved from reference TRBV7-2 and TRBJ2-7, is GAGVSQSPSNKVTEKGKDVELRCDPISGHTALYWYRQSLGQGLEFLIYFQGNSAPDKSGLPSDRFSAERTGGSVSTLTIQRTQQEDSAVYLCASSGQSGSPYFGPGTRLTVT.

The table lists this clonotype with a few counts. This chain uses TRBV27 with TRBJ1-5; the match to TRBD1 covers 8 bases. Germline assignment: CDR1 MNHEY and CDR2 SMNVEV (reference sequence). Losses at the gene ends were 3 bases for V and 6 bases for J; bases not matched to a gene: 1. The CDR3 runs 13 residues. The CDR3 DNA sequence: TGTGCCAGCAGTTTGACAGGGGTTCAGCCCCAGCATTTT. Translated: CASSLTGVQPQHF.

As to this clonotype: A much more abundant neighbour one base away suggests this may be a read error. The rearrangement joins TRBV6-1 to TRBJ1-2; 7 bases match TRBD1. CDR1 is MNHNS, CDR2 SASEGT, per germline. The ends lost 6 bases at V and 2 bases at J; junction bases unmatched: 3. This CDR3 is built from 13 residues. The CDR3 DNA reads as TGTGCCAGCAGCTGGGGACAGAACTATGGCTACACCTTC. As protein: CASSWGQNYGYTF.

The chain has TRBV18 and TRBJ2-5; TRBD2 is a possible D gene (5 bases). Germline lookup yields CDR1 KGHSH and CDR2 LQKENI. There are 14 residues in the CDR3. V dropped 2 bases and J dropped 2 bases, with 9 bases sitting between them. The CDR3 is CASSPTDSQETQYF. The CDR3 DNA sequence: TGTGCCAGCTCACCAACGGACTCTCAAGAGACCCAGTACTTC.

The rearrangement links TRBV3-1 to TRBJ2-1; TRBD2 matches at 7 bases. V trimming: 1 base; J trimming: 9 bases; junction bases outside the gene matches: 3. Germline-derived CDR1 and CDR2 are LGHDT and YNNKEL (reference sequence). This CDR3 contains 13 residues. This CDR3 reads CASSQGGGGEQFF. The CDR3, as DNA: TGTGCCAGCAGCCAAGGGGGGGGTGGTGAGCAGTTCTTC.

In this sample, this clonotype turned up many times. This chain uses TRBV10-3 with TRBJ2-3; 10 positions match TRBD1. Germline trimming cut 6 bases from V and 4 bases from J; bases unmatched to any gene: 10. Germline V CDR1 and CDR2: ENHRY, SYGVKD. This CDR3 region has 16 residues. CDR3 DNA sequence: TGTGCCATCAGCTCTGCCGGGACAGGGGCCTCAGATACGCAGTATTTT. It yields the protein CAISSAGTGASDTQYF.

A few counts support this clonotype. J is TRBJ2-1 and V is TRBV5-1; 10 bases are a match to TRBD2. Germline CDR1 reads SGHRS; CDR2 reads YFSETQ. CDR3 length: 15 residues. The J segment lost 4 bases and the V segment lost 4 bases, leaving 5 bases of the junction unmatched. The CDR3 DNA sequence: TGCGCCAGCAGCGGACCTAGCGGGAGATACAATGAGCAGTTCTTC. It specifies CASSGPSGRYNEQFF.

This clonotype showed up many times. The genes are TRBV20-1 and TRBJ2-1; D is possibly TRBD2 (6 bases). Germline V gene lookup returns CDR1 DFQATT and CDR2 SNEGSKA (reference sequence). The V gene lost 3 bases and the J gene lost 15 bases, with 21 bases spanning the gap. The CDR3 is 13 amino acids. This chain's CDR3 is CSASEDGRDCRFF. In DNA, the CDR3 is TGCAGTGCTAGTGAGGACGGTCGGGACTGTCGGTTCTTC.

The CDR3 DNA reads as TGTGCCACCAGGACAGGGCAAGGGCTTGAGCAGTTCTTC. Translated, it gives CATRTGQGLEQFF. This chain joins TRBV10-3 and TRBJ2-1; 8 nucleotides align to TRBD1. The ends lost 10 bases at V and 9 bases at J; junction bases unmatched: 11. Germline CDR1 and CDR2: ENHRY and SYGVKD. CDR3 length: 13 residues.

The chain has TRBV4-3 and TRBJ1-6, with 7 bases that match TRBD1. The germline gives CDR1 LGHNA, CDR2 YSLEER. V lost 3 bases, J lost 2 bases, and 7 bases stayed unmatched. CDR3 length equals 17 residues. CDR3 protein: CASSHTQGGTYNSPLHF. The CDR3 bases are TGCGCCAGCAGCCATACGCAGGGGGGCACCTATAATTCACCCCTCCACTTT.

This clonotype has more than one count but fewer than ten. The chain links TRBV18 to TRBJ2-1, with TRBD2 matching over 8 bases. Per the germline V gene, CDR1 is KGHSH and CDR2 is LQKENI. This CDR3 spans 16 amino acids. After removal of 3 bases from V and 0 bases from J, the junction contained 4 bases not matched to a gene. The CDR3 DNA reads TGTGCCAGCTCACCCCAAAGCGGGGGCTCCTACAATGAGCAGTTCTTC. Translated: CASSPQSGGSYNEQFF.

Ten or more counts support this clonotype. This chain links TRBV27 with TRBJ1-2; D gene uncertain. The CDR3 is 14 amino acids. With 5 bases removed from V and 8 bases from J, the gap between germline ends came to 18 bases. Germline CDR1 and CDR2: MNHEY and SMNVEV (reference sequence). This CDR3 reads CASSGNRMREGYTF. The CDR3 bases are TGTGCCAGCAGTGGGAACCGCATGCGGGAGGGCTACACCTTC.

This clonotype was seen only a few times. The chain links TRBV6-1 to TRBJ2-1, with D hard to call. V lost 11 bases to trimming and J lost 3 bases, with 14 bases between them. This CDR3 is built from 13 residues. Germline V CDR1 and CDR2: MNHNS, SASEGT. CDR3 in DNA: TGTGCCTCTGGCGCGGATGACTACAATGAGCAGTTCTTC. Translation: CASGADDYNEQFF.

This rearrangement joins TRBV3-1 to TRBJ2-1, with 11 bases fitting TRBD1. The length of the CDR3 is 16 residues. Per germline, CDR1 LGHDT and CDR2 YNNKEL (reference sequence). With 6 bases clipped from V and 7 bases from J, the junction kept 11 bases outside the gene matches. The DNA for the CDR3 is TGTGCCAGCAGTCCCAAAGGGACAGGGGGGCGGAATGAGCAGTTCTTC. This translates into CASSPKGTGGRNEQFF.

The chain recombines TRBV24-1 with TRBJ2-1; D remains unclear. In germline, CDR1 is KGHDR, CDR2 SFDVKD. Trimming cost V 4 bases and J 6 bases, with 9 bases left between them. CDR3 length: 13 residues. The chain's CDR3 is CATSDTNSNEQFF. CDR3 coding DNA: TGTGCCACCAGTGACACAAACTCCAATGAGCAGTTCTTC.

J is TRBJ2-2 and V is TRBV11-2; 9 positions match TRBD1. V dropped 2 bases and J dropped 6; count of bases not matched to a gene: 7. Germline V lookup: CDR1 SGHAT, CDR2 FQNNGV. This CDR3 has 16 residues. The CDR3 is CASSLSRDRVSGELFF. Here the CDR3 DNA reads TGTGCCAGCAGCTTAAGTCGGGACAGGGTATCCGGGGAGCTGTTTTTT.

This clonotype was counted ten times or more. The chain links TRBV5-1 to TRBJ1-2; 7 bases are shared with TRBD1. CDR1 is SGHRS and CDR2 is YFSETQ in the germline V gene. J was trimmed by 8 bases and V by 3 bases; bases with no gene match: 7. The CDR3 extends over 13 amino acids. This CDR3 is CASSSSTGAGYTF. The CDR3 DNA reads TGCGCCAGCAGCTCGTCTACAGGGGCGGGCTACACCTTC. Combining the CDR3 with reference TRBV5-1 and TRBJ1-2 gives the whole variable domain KAGVTQTPRYLIKTRGQQVTLSCSPISGHRSVSWYQQTPGQGLQFLFEYFSETQRNKGNFPGRFSGRQFSNSRSEMNVSTLELGDSALYLCASSSSTGAGYTFGSGTRLTVV.

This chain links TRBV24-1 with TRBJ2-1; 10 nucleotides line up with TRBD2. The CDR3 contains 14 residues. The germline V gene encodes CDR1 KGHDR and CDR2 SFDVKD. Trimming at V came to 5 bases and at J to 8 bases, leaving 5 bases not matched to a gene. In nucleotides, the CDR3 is TGTGCCACCAGTGCTAGCGGGAGTACACATGAGCAGTTCTTC. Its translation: CATSASGSTHEQFF.